This T cell receptor (beta chain) derives from a study of blood T cell repertoires in COVID-19. Study details: PBMCs, B-cell-depleted T cells, or T cells were the source of the cDNA or gDNA that made up the material.

Germline CDR1 LNHDA, CDR2 SQIVND (reference sequence). The CDR3 extends over 16 amino acids. Trimming removed 3 bases at V and 0 bases at J, with 15 bases between. Some clones are missing from TCRdb's copy, which holds only in-frame ones; the method was immunoSEQ multiplex PCR. Here the sample spans around 110,000 clones, 84% being singletons. This clone was counted once. What was sequenced was PBMCs or T cells enriched from blood (not recorded which). This chain joins TRBV19 and TRBJ2-7; a weak D match, TRBD2 (6 bases). The sequence was collected from a woman in her thirties who had recovered from COVID-19. The CDR3 sequence is CASSIHRDSSSYEQYF. CDR3 DNA: TGTGCCAGTAGTATTCACCGGGACTCGAGCTCCTACGAGCAGTACTTC.